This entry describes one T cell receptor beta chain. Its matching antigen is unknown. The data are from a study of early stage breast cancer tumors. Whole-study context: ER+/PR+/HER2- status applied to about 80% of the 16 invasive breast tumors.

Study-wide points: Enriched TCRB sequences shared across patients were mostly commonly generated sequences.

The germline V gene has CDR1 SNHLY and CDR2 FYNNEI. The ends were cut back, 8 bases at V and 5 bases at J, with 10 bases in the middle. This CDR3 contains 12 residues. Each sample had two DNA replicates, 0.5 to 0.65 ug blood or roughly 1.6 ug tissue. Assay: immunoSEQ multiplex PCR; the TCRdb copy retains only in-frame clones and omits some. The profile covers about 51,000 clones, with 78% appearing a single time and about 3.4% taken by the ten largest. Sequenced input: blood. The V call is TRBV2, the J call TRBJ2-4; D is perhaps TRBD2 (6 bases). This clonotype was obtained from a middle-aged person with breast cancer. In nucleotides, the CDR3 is TGTGCCAGCCGGGACTTTCAAAACATTCAGTACTTC. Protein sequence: CASRDFQNIQYF.